Sequencing of this T cell receptor (beta chain) was carried out in a study of T cell responses to AZD1222 COVID-19 vaccine (dated by TCRdb to 2020 to 2022). Study-wide context: AZD1222 recipients with second doses at about 4 weeks or about 12 weeks were pooled, because spike-specific TCR depth and breadth did not differ between schedules. TCR sequencing covered fewer than 250 trial participants: 207 given two doses of AZD1222 and approximately 25 given two doses of MenACWY control vaccine. Trial participants were enrolled by age into subgroups of 18-55, 56-69 and 70-plus years, and roughly 150, 30 and 60 TCR-sequenced participants, respectively, were included in these subgroups.

What the research found in general, with its limitations: A significant rise in spike-specific TCR breadth and depth was observed after two AZD1222 doses relative to day 0 and relative to MenACWY recipients. Only five or six AZD1222 recipients were SARS-CoV-2 seropositive at baseline, limiting conclusions about previously exposed vaccinees. Vaccine-associated CD4 TCRs spanned the whole spike protein, with dominant responses in regions 160-218 and 743-854. Most participants were white British and females outnumbered males, and the authors suggested that clonal diversity may have been underestimated. Because no day 14 peak-response samples were available, the repertoires could be characterized only after the peak T cell response. Nearly half of unique spike-specific TCRs reportedly recognized epitopes outside regions mutated in the B.1.351 and B.1.1.7 variants. The 56-69-year group was small, and its depth increase did not reach significance, likely because of low power.

Inclusive of the bounding cysteine and phenylalanine, the CDR3 is 12 residues long. The only DNA kept is the CDR3, 36 bases in frame from the first base. V and J lose 3 bases and 8 bases, and a span of 9 bases separates them. CDR1 SGHRS and CDR2 YFSETQ are derived from the germline V gene. Comments on this clone: The specificity of this receptor is unknown. No base-level quality is on record; no much larger clone is a single base apart.

The CDR3 regions of human TCRbeta chains were analyzed by immunosequencing. As for the original processing: Repertoire TCRs were matched against a reference library of SARS-CoV-2-specific TCRs generated with the MIRA antigen-specificity platform. Breadth meant the fraction of unique TCRs that were SARS-CoV-2-associated, whereas depth meant the fraction of total T cells that were SARS-CoV-2-associated. Each spike-specific TCR was assigned to its reactive spike region and to a CD4 or CD8 class using the MIRA data. Log10-transformed breadth and depth values were compared by one-way ANOVA with Sidak's multiple comparisons tests. Sourced from immuneACCESS, this table was stored by TCRdb with only in-frame sequences that have V and J called. A share of the clones is absent; for the studies checked, an unresolved V gene accounts for under half, and the remainder has no known explanation. V, J and clone size are taken as reported in that table, and D and trimming were inferred from the DNA itself. Recorded for this sample are 65,000 to 85,000 clones; about 88% of them occurred a single time. The ten most abundant clones make up 9.5% to 13% of the sample.

In the paper's terms, the time point label means: baseline before first vaccination. Vaccinee samples were obtained from the UK trials COV001 and COV002, which included a single-blind randomized controlled phase 2/3 trial of AZD1222 (ChAdOx1 nCoV-19) in healthy adults. For TCRbeta chain sequencing, PBMC samples were collected from trial participants at day 0 and at day 28 after the second dose. The source material was peripheral blood, sampled on day 0 of AZD1222 vaccination. The rearrangement combines TRBV5-1 with TRBJ2-1; no confident D gene assignment can be made. This receptor was obtained from an adult in good health. The CDR3 region: CASSSSWDEQFF. The nucleotides are TGCGCCAGCAGCTCCAGCTGGGATGAGCAGTTCTTC.